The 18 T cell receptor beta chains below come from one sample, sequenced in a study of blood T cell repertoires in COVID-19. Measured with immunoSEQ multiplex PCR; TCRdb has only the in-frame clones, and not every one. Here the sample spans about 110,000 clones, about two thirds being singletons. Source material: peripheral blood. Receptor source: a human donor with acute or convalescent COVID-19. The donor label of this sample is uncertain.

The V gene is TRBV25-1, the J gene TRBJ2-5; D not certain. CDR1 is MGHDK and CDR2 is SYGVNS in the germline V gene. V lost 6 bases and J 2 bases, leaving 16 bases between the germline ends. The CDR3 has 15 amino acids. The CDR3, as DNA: TGTGCCAGCAGCCCCTCCTTCGGTGTTCAAGAGACCCAGTACTTC. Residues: CASSPSFGVQETQYF.

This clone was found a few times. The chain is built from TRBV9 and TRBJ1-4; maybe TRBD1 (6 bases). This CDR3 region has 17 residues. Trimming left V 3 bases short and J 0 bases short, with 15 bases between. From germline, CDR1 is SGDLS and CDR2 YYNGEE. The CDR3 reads CASSEGGGYATNEKLFF. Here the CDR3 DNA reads TGTGCCAGCAGCGAGGGGGGAGGGTATGCAACTAATGAAAAACTGTTTTTT.

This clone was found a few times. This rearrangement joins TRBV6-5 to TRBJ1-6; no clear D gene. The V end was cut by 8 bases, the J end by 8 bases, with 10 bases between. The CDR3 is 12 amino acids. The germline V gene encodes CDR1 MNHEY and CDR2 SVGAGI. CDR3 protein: CASPLIDSPLHF. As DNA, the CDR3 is TGTGCCAGCCCTTTAATTGATTCACCCCTCCACTTT.

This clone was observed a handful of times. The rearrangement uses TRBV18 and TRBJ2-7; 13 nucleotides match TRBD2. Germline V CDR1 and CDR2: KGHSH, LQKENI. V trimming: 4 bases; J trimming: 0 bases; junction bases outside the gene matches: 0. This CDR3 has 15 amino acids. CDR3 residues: CASSRTSGGSYEQYF. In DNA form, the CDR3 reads TGTGCCAGCTCACGGACTAGCGGGGGCTCCTACGAGCAGTACTTC.

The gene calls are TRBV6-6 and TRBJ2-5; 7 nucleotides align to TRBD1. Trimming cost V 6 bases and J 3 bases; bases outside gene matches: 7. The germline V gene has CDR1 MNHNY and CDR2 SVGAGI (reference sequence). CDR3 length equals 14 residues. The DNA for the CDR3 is TGTGCCAGCAGCCCCGGACAGGCAGAAGAGACCCAGTACTTC. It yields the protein CASSPGQAEETQYF.

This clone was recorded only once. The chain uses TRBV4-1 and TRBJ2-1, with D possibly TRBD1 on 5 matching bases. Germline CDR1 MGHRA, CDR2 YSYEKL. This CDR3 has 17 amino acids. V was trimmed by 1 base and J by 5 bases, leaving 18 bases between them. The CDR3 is CASSQAGAHHLHNEQFF. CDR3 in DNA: TGCGCCAGCAGCCAAGCTGGGGCCCATCACCTCCACAATGAGCAGTTCTTC.

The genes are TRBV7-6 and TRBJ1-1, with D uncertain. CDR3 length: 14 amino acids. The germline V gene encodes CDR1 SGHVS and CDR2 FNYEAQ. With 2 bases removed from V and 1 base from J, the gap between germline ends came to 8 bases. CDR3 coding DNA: TGTGCCAGCAGCTTAAGGCCAGGGAACACTGAAGCTTTCTTT. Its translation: CASSLRPGNTEAFF.

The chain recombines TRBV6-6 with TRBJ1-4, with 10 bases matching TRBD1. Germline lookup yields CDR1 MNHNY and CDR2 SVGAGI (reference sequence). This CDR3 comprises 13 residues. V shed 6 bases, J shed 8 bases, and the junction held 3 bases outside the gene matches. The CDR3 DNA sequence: TGTGCCAGCAGCAGACAGGGGGCGGAAAAACTGTTTTTT. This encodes CASSRQGAEKLFF.

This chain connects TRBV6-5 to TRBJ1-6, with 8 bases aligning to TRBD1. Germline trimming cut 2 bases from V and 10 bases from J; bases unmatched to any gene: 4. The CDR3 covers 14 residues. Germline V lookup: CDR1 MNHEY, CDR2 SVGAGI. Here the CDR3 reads CASSYDRGGSPLHF. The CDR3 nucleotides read TGTGCCAGCAGTTACGACAGGGGAGGCTCACCCCTCCACTTT.

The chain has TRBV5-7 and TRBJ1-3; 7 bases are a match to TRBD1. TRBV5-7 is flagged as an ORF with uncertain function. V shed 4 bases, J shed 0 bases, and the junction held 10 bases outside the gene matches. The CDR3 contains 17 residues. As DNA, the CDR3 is TGTGCCAGCAGCGCGAGACAGGGTAAGAACTCTGGAAACACCATATATTTT. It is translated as CASSARQGKNSGNTIYF.

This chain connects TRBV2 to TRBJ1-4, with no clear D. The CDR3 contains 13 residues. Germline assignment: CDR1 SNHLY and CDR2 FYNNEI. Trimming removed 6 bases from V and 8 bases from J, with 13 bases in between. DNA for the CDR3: TGTGCCAGCAGGAGGAGAGAAAGGGAAAAACTGTTTTTT. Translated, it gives CASRRREREKLFF.

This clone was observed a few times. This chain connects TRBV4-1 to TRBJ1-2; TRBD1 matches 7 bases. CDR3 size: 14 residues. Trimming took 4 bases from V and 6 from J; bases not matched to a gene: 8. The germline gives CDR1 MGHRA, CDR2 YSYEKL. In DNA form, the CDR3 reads TGCGCCAGCAGCCCGGGGACAGCTTTAAATGGCTACACCTTC. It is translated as CASSPGTALNGYTF.

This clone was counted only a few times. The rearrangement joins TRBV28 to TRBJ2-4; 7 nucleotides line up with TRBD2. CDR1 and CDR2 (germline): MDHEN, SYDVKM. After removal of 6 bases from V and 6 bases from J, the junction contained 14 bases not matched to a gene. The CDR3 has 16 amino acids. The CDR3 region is CASRDTSSGRGNIQYF. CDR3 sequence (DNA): TGTGCCAGCAGAGATACGAGTTCAGGGAGGGGAAACATTCAGTACTTC.

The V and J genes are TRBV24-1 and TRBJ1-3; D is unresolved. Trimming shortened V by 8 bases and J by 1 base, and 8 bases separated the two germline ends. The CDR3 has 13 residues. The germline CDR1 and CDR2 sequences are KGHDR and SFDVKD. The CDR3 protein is CATTDSSGNTIYF. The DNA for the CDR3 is TGTGCCACCACCGACTCTTCTGGAAACACCATATATTTT.

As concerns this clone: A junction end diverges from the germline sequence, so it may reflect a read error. The CDR3 loop reads CAGSSGGEGVGYTF. CDR3 DNA: TGTGCCGGCAGCTCCGGAGGTGAGGGAGTCGGCTACACCTTC. The chain combines TRBV7-3 with TRBJ1-2; D unresolved. This CDR3 region has 14 residues. Looked up from germline, CDR1 is SGHTA and CDR2 is FQGTGA. Supplemented by reference TRBV7-3 and TRBJ1-2, the full variable domain reads GAGVSQTPSNKVTEKGKYVELRCDPISGHTALYWYRQSLGQGPEFLIYFQGTGAADDSGLPNDRFFAVRPEGSVSTLKIQRTERGDSAVYLCAGSSGGEGVGYTFGSGTRLTVV.

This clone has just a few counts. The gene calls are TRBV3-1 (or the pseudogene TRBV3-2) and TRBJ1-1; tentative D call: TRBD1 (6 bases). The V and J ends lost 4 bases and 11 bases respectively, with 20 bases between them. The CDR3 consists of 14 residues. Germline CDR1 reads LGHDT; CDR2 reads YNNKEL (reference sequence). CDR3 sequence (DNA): TGTGCCAGCAGCCCTCTAATTCAGGGGTTAGAGGCTTTCTTT. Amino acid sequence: CASSPLIQGLEAFF.

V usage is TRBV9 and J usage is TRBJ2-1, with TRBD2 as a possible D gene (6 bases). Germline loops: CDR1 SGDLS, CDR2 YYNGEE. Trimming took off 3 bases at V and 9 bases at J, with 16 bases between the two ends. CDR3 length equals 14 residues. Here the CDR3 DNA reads TGTGCCAGCAGCGCTACCGGGACTTCGAGTGAGCAGTTCTTC. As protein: CASSATGTSSEQFF.

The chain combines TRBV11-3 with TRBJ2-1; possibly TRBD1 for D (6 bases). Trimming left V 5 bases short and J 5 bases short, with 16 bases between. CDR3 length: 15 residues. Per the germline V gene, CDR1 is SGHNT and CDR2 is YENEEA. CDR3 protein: CASSHFGAGDNEQFF. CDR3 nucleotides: TGTGCCAGCAGCCATTTCGGGGCAGGGGACAATGAGCAGTTCTTC.